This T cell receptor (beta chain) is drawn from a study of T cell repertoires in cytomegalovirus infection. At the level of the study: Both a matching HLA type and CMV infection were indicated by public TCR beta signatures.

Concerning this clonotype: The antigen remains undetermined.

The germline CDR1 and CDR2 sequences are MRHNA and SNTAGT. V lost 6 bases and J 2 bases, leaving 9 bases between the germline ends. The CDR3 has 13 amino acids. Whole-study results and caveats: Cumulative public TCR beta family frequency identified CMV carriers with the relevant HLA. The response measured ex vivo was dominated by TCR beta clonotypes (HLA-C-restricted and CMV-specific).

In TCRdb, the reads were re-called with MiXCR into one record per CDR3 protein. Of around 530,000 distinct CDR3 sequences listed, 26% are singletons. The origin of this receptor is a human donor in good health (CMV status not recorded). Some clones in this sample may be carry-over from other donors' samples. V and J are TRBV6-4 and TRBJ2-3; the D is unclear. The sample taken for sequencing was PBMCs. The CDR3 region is CASSPGATDTQYF. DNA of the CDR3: TGTGCCAGCAGCCCCGGTGCCACAGATACGCAGTATTTT.